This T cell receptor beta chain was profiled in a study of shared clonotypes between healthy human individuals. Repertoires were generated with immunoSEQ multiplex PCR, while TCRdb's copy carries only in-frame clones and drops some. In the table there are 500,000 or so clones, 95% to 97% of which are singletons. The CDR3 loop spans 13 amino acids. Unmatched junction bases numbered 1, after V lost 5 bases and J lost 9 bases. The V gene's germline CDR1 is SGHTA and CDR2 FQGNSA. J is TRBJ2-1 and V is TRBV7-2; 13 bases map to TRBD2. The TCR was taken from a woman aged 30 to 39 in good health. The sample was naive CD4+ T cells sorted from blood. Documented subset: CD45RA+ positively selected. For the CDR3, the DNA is TGTGCCAGCAGCCGGACTAGCGGGAGTGAGCAGTTCTTC. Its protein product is CASSRTSGSEQFF.